The following is a TCR beta chain sequence with its context. This CDR3 is 15 amino acids long. The V segment lost 6 bases and the J segment 7 bases; nucleotides outside the gene matches: 8. Germline V gene sequence: CDR1 MGHDK, CDR2 SYGVNS. The sample originates from a study of OX40 agonist ivuxolimab in advanced cancers. Produced via immunoSEQ multiplex PCR; TCRdb's table is partial and in-frame only. The table shows approximately 100,000 clones, with approximately 90% occurring only once. V and J are TRBV25-1 and TRBJ2-5; 13 bases align to TRBD2. The TCR sequence derives from an adult with an advanced solid tumor such as melanoma, head and neck, liver or kidney cancer. The material sequenced was CD4+ or CD8+ T cells sorted from blood, taken in a trial of the OX40 agonist ivuxolimab. The CDR3 reads CASRGGTSGARTQYF. In DNA, the CDR3 is TGTGCCAGCAGGGGAGGGACTAGCGGGGCGAGGACCCAGTACTTC.